This T cell receptor beta chain stems from a study of vaccination and CD4 T cells after COVID-19 (dated by TCRdb to the early 2020s). With regard to the full study: Convalescent patients had a positive SARS-CoV-2 result on nasal swab PCR, and of these patients, several had mild disease and one had severe disease. Six males and four females were included in the convalescent cohort, with two Hispanic individuals, seven Caucasians, two Asians and one multiracial person represented. Participants got two doses of the Pfizer-BioNTech BNT162b2 vaccine (n=8) or two doses of the Moderna mRNA-1273 vaccine (n=2). Post-COVID blood samples were collected from convalescent patients a median of roughly 100 days after diagnosis, with a range of about 30 to 180 days. The time from the second vaccine dose to post-vaccine blood sampling had a median of around 72 days and ranged from roughly 12 to 250 days. In 10 COVID-19 convalescent patients and a handful of infection-naive healthy vaccine recipients, researchers compared the spike-specific CD4+ TCR repertoire from before mRNA vaccination with the repertoire from after.

The convalescent patients' positive SARS-CoV-2 PCR tests fell between March and December 2020, which was before the Alpha, Beta and Delta variants emerged in the United States. Ficoll-Paque Plus gradient centrifugation was used to isolate PBMCs from whole blood, and the isolated PBMCs were then either used fresh or cryopreserved at -140C. General study outcomes and caveats: In convalescent patients, a median roughly 86% of post-vaccine SARS-CoV-2-reactive clones were detected only after vaccination, suggesting vaccine-specific priming. Of the vaccine-specific clones found in convalescent patients, nearly all (304 of 307) were mono-reactive for SARS-CoV-2 spike instead of being cross-reactive with common cold coronaviruses. Relatively few convalescent patients were included in the study, and early timepoints after natural infection were not analyzed. The median number of SARS-CoV-2-reactive clonotypes rose from around 21 after infection to 38 after vaccination, but the change was not significant.

The CDR3 runs 15 amino acids, cysteine and phenylalanine included. The retained sequence is limited to the CDR3, 45 bases, with the frame set at the first base. Based on the germline V gene (reference sequence), the CDR1 and CDR2 sequences are SGHNT and YYREEE. Trimming accounts for 1 base at V and 7 bases at J, while the number of junction bases matched to no gene is 7. Receptor amplification or capture employed PCR. Data came from an Illumina iSeq 100. The original methods were these. Non-productive sequences were filtered out, and CDR3s that did not start with C, did not end with F or W, or were shorter than 7 amino acids were discarded. Similarity between CDR3 sequences was evaluated in R version 3.6.1 using Levenshtein distances (stringdist) and unrooted phylogenetic trees (ape). TCRdb's own reprocessing of the public reads used fastp at Q25 and MiXCR and kept productive beta chains. For every CDR3 protein sequence, its rows merge into one entry that carries the most common genes and DNA. None of the V and J calls come from the authors' own analysis; TCRdb made them. Across this sample there are about 18,000 distinct CDR3 sequences, with 55% to 80% seen only once. The ten largest account for around 1.1% of the sample.

This clonotype is a singleton in its sample. Which antigen it targets is not known. No base-level quality is on record; no much larger clone is a single base apart. A single read is weak support. This sequence originates from a human donor who had recovered from COVID-19. The sequence is built from TRBV5-4 and TRBJ2-5; a stretch of 10 junction bases matches TRBD2. This sample comprised CD4+ T cells from blood, obtained after SARS-CoV-2 vaccination. The base sequence is TGTGCCAGCAGCTTGACTAGCGGGGACCCAGGGACCCAGTACTTC. This gives the protein CASSLTSGDPGTQYF.